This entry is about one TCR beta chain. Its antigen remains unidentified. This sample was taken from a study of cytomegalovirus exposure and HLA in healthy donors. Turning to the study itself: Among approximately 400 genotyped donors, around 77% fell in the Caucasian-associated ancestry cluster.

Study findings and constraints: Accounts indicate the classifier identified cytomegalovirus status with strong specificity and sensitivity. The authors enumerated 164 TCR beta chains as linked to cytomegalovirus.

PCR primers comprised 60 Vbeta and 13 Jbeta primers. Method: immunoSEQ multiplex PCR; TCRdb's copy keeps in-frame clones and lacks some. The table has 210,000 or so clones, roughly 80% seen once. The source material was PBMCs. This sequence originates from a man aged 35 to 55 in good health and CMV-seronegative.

The CDR3 sequence is CATSGQGNEQFF. As DNA, the CDR3 is TGCGCCACTTCGGGACAGGGCAATGAGCAGTTCTTC. V and J are TRBV5-1 and TRBJ2-1, with 9 positions matching TRBD1. Germline CDR1 reads SGHRS; CDR2 reads YFSETQ. The CDR3 runs 12 residues. J was trimmed by 6 bases and V by 9 bases; bases with no gene match: 4.